The next 27 T cell receptor beta chains were all read from a single sample in a study of T cell clonotyping in hematopoietic cell transplantation. The data were produced by immunoSEQ multiplex PCR, yet TCRdb's version contains in-frame clones alone and is incomplete. The profile covers around 1,500 clones, with 70% to 90% appearing a single time and about 43% taken by the ten largest. The source material was peripheral blood mononuclear cells, sampled 180 days after allogeneic stem cell transplant. The receptors were sampled from a female patient in her fifties or sixties who had an allogeneic stem cell transplant from an unrelated donor, so T cells may come from the graft donor. Some clones in this sample may be carry-over from other donors' samples.

This sequence joins TRBV6-1 and TRBJ1-2; D is uncertain. The CDR3 covers 13 residues. From germline, CDR1 is MNHNS and CDR2 SASEGT. The V gene lost 3 bases and the J gene lost 2 bases, with 7 bases spanning the gap. Here the CDR3 DNA reads TGTGCCAGCAGTGATTTGGTCAACTATGGCTACACCTTC. It yields the protein CASSDLVNYGYTF.

The chain recombines TRBV11-3 with TRBJ2-3; 14 positions match TRBD2. V lost 4 bases to trimming and J lost 5 bases; unmatched junction nucleotides: 8. Germline values: CDR1 SGHNT, CDR2 YENEEA. This CDR3 has 17 residues. CDR3 sequence: CASSSRTSGGNGDTQYF. CDR3 bases: TGTGCCAGCAGCTCCAGGACTAGCGGGGGGAACGGAGATACGCAGTATTTT.

The chain combines TRBV6-6 with TRBJ2-1; no reliable D call. Germline loops: CDR1 MNHNY, CDR2 SVGAGI (reference sequence). CDR3 length: 13 amino acids. V was shortened by 6 bases and J by 3 bases, with 9 bases between the two germline ends. In DNA form, the CDR3 reads TGTGCCAGCAGCCACATCCGCTACAATGAGCAGTTCTTC. Translated: CASSHIRYNEQFF.

The genes are TRBV19 and TRBJ1-4, with unresolved D. The CDR3 loop spans 14 amino acids. Germline CDR1 reads LNHDA; CDR2 reads SQIVND (reference sequence). V lost 8 bases and J 4 bases, leaving 14 bases between the germline ends. CDR3 in amino acids: CASVGRPRNEKLFF. In nucleotides, the CDR3 is TGTGCCAGTGTAGGGCGGCCGCGTAATGAAAAACTGTTTTTT.

V usage is TRBV6-5 and J usage is TRBJ1-2; 7 bases map to TRBD1. The CDR3 has 15 amino acids. CDR1 is MNHEY, CDR2 SVGAGI, per germline. V was pared by 5 bases and J by 4 bases, with 10 bases of the junction left unmatched. CDR3 DNA: TGTGCCAGCAGTATGGGACAGCCCACAACCTATGGCTACACCTTC. This encodes CASSMGQPTTYGYTF.

J is TRBJ1-1 and V is TRBV19; D is unclear. The CDR3 extends over 13 amino acids. The germline CDR1 and CDR2 sequences are LNHDA and SQIVND (reference sequence). V was cut by 1 base and J by 6 bases, with 9 bases left in between. The CDR3 is CASSIGGLAEAFF. For the CDR3, the DNA is TGTGCCAGTAGTATAGGAGGGCTCGCTGAAGCTTTCTTT.

V and J are TRBV2 and TRBJ2-1; D unclear. Germline CDR1 reads SNHLY; CDR2 reads FYNNEI. V was pared by 0 bases and J by 8 bases, with 11 bases between. The CDR3 extends over 14 amino acids. The CDR3 here is CASSEAGDFDEQFF. The CDR3 nucleotides are TGTGCCAGCAGTGAAGCTGGGGATTTCGATGAGCAGTTCTTC.

The V and J genes are TRBV30 and TRBJ1-5, with TRBD1 as a possible D gene (5 bases). The germline V gene encodes CDR1 GTSNPN and CDR2 SVGIG (reference sequence). This CDR3 comprises 14 residues. V lost 1 base and J 9 bases, leaving 16 bases between the germline ends. The CDR3: CAWSDGTVLWPQHF. The CDR3 DNA reads TGTGCCTGGAGTGACGGGACGGTGCTTTGGCCCCAGCATTTT. Based on the CDR3 plus reference TRBV30 and TRBJ1-5, the full variable domain is SQTIHQWPATLVQPVGSPLSLECTVEGTSNPNLYWYRQAAGRGLQLLFYSVGIGQISSEVPQNLSASRPQDRQFILSSKKLLLSDSGFYLCAWSDGTVLWPQHFGDGTRLSIL.

The genes are TRBV6-5 and TRBJ1-1; D is possibly TRBD1 (6 bases). The CDR3 spans 14 residues. Germline-derived CDR1 and CDR2 are MNHEY and SVGAGI. V lost 5 bases to trimming and J lost 1 base, with 11 bases between them. The CDR3 loop reads CASSRGNKNTEAFF. For the CDR3, the DNA is TGTGCCAGCAGTAGGGGGAACAAGAACACTGAAGCTTTCTTT.

The chain couples TRBV7-2 to TRBJ2-1; D is ambiguous. This CDR3 has 14 amino acids. Germline V CDR1 and CDR2: SGHTA, FQGNSA. V dropped 2 bases and J dropped 4 bases, with 9 bases sitting between them. The CDR3 protein is CASSLRASYNEQFF. For the CDR3, the DNA is TGTGCCAGCAGCTTAAGGGCTAGTTACAATGAGCAGTTCTTC.

The chain uses TRBV20-1 and TRBJ2-7; D is unclear. This CDR3 has 11 residues. CDR1 DFQATT and CDR2 SNEGSKA come from the germline V gene (reference sequence). V was clipped by 3 bases and J by 3 bases, with 6 bases between them. The CDR3 coding sequence is TGCAGTGCTAGCGAGTTCTACGAGCAGTACTTC. This translates into CSASEFYEQYF.

This clone was observed a handful of times. The chain links TRBV19 to TRBJ1-5; 11 bases match TRBD1. CDR1 is LNHDA and CDR2 is SQIVND in the germline V gene (reference sequence). Trimming took 3 bases from V and 3 from J; bases not matched to a gene: 7. CDR3 length equals 17 residues. This CDR3 is CASSIDGQGADNQPQHF. The CDR3 nucleotides are TGTGCCAGTAGTATCGATGGACAGGGGGCAGACAATCAGCCCCAGCATTTT.

J is TRBJ1-2 and V is TRBV14, with TRBD1 as a possible D gene (5 bases). This CDR3 spans 16 amino acids. The V and J ends lost 0 bases and 4 bases respectively, with 15 bases between them. CDR1 is SGHDN, CDR2 FVKESK, per germline. CDR3 sequence reads: CASSQDPGAAGYGYTF. CDR3 coding DNA: TGTGCCAGCAGCCAAGATCCCGGGGCAGCGGGCTATGGCTACACCTTC.

The rearrangement uses TRBV2 and TRBJ1-4; 8 bases are a match to TRBD1. V gave up 5 bases and J gave up 8 bases; unmatched junction bases: 7. This CDR3 spans 14 amino acids. From germline, CDR1 is SNHLY and CDR2 FYNNEI. In nucleotides, the CDR3 is TGTGCCAGCAGTTTACAGGGGGAAGTAGAAAAACTGTTTTTT. It codes for CASSLQGEVEKLFF.

The V call is TRBV29-1, the J call TRBJ2-1, with 10 positions matching TRBD2. The CDR3 is made up of 16 amino acids. CDR1 SQVTM and CDR2 ANQGSEA come from the germline V gene. Losses at the gene ends were 7 bases for V and 4 bases for J; bases not matched to a gene: 13. CDR3 DNA: TGCAGCGCGAAAGGGGCTAGCGGGGGTAAGTACAATGAGCAGTTCTTC. As protein: CSAKGASGGKYNEQFF.

This sequence joins TRBV5-5 and TRBJ1-2; no definite D call. This CDR3 comprises 11 residues. From germline, CDR1 is SGHKS and CDR2 YYEKEE (reference sequence). Trimming left V 4 bases short and J 14 bases short, with 15 bases between. CDR3 nucleotides: TGTGCCAGCAGCGGGGAGTTGGGCTCGACCTTC. Protein: CASSGELGSTF. Using reference TRBV5-5 and TRBJ1-2 for the parts outside the CDR3, the full variable domain is DAGVTQSPTHLIKTRGQQVTLRCSPISGHKSVSWYQQVLGQGPQFIFQYYEKEERGRGNFPDRFSARQFPNYSSELNVNALLLGDSALYLCASSGELGSTFGSGTRLTVV.

The chain carries TRBV28 and TRBJ1-1; D gene unclear. V dropped 3 bases and J dropped 7 bases, with 6 bases sitting between them. This CDR3 spans 11 amino acids. Germline V gene data show CDR1 as MDHEN and CDR2 as SYDVKM. The CDR3 DNA reads as TGTGCCAGCAGTTTTGGCCGTGAAGCTTTCTTT. Translation gives CASSFGREAFF.

CDR3 DNA: TGTGCCAGCAGCTTAGGAATGGGGGAGACTGAAGCTTTCTTT. This codes for CASSLGMGETEAFF. The genes are TRBV7-9 and TRBJ1-1; tentative D call: TRBD1 (5 bases). The germline gives CDR1 SEHNR, CDR2 FQNEAQ (reference sequence). The CDR3 is made up of 14 amino acids. Trimming cost V 1 base and J 5 bases, with 11 bases left between them. Complete variable domain (other parts from reference TRBV7-9 and TRBJ1-1): DTGVSQNPRHKITKRGQNVTFRCDPISEHNRLYWYRQTLGQGPEFLTYFQNEAQLEKSRLLSDRFSAERPKGSFSTLEIQRTEQGDSAMYLCASSLGMGETEAFFGQGTRLTVV.

This clone is large by share. The genes are TRBV9 and TRBJ1-1; TRBD1 might be the D (5 bases). The CDR3 covers 14 residues. The ends were cut back, 4 bases at V and 1 base at J, with 11 bases in the middle. Germline V gene lookup returns CDR1 SGDLS and CDR2 YYNGEE. This CDR3 is CASSSLGQNTEAFF. CDR3 nucleotide sequence: TGTGCCAGCAGCTCCTTGGGGCAGAACACTGAAGCTTTCTTT.

This clone was found a few times. The chain couples TRBV4-1 to TRBJ1-5, with 7 positions matching TRBD1. Germline CDR1 and CDR2: MGHRA and YSYEKL. After removal of 0 bases from V and 9 bases from J, the junction contained 5 bases not matched to a gene. This CDR3 region has 14 residues. The CDR3 DNA is TGCGCCAGCAGCCAAGAGGCAGGGGGTAGGCCCCAGCATTTT. It encodes CASSQEAGGRPQHF.

The chain couples TRBV30 to TRBJ2-5; 7 bases align to TRBD2. The CDR3 has 12 residues. Germline CDR1 GTSNPN, CDR2 SVGIG (reference sequence). J lost 7 bases, V lost 5 bases, and 7 bases had no gene match. The chain's CDR3 is CAWGRGQGTQYF. The CDR3 nucleotides read TGTGCCTGGGGGAGGGGCCAGGGGACCCAGTACTTC. Supplemented by reference TRBV30 and TRBJ2-5, the full variable domain reads SQTIHQWPATLVQPVGSPLSLECTVEGTSNPNLYWYRQAAGRGLQLLFYSVGIGQISSEVPQNLSASRPQDRQFILSSKKLLLSDSGFYLCAWGRGQGTQYFGPGTRLLVL.

This clone has a single count. This rearrangement joins TRBV29-1 to TRBJ2-7, with a tentative D call TRBD1 (6 bases). Germline lookup yields CDR1 SQVTM and CDR2 ANQGSEA. With 5 bases removed from V and 2 bases from J, the gap between germline ends came to 16 bases. There are 14 residues in the CDR3. The CDR3 region has the DNA TGCAGCGTTTACGTAGTCACAGGGCCCTACGAGCAGTACTTC. It yields the protein CSVYVVTGPYEQYF.

This clone occurred once. The chain employs TRBV6-5 and TRBJ1-1, with 7 nucleotides matching TRBD1. Germline-derived CDR1 and CDR2 are MNHEY and SVGAGI. The ends lost 2 bases at V and 4 bases at J; junction bases unmatched: 10. The CDR3 consists of 16 residues. The CDR3 DNA is TGTGCCAGCAGTTACATACCCCATTCAGGGGGCACTGAAGCTTTCTTT. Its translation: CASSYIPHSGGTEAFF.

This chain links TRBV7-6 with TRBJ2-7; 7 bases are a match to TRBD1. V dropped 5 bases and J dropped 4; count of bases not matched to a gene: 8. The CDR3 length is 14 residues. The germline CDR1 and CDR2 sequences are SGHVS and FNYEAQ. The CDR3 loop is CASSQGDREYEQYF. CDR3 DNA: TGTGCCAGCAGCCAAGGGGACAGAGAGTACGAGCAGTACTTC.

This chain connects TRBV15 to TRBJ2-3; the D gene is possibly TRBD2 (5 bases). The V gene lost 3 bases and the J gene lost 7 bases, with 11 bases spanning the gap. The germline CDR1 and CDR2 sequences are LNHNV and YYDKDF (reference sequence). CDR3 length equals 13 residues. DNA of the CDR3: TGTGCCACCAGCAGTGCGGGTCGTCATACGCAGTATTTT. Translated, it gives CATSSAGRHTQYF.

This clone is termed hyperexpanded. This chain joins TRBV6-5 and TRBJ1-2; 7 positions agree with TRBD1. There are 15 residues in the CDR3. Per germline, CDR1 MNHEY and CDR2 SVGAGI. V was clipped by 5 bases and J by 8 bases; unmatched bases: 14. CDR3 nucleotide sequence: TGTGCCAGCAGTATTTTCTCAGACAGGGAAGAGGGCTACACCTTC. This sequence encodes CASSIFSDREEGYTF.

This chain uses TRBV10-1 with TRBJ2-1, with 7 bases aligning to TRBD2. V lost 0 bases to trimming and J lost 8 bases; unmatched junction nucleotides: 7. The CDR3 extends over 15 amino acids. Germline lookup yields CDR1 WNHNN and CDR2 SYGVQD (reference sequence). For the CDR3, the DNA is TGCGCCAGCAGTGAGTCGGGGAGGGCCAAAGATGAGCAGTTCTTC. Its protein product is CASSESGRAKDEQFF.